This TCR beta chain emerged from a study of neurological immune-mediated disorders. Study-level findings and limits: No expanded-clone CDR3 amino acid sequence recurred across subjects, suggesting private TCR-beta repertoires.

Time point defined: longitudinal time-point 3. Germline CDR1 DFQATT, CDR2 SNEGSKA (reference sequence). The CDR3 is 12 residues long. MiXCR, run by TCRdb on the 5' RACE reads, gives a single entry per CDR3 protein. The table shows around 100,000 distinct CDR3 sequences, with roughly 10% occurring only once. This clonotype was counted many times. No antigen is known for it. This clonotype was sampled from a female donor with HTLV-1-associated myelopathy (HAM/TSP). The genes are TRBV20-1 and TRBJ2-3, with D tentatively TRBD2 (5 bases). The source material was PBMCs. The CDR3 here is CKAAGGTDTQYF. CDR3 bases: TGCAAGGCTGCGGGCGGCACAGATACGCAGTATTTT.